These 12 T cell receptor beta chains were all obtained from the same sample, sequenced in a study of blood T cell repertoires in COVID-19. Assay: immunoSEQ multiplex PCR; the TCRdb copy retains only in-frame clones and omits some. Of hundreds of thousands of clones in the sample, about nine tenths were seen once. Sequenced: peripheral blood. These TCRs come from a woman aged 45 to 65 who had recovered from COVID-19.

The rearrangement uses TRBV9 and TRBJ2-1, with 8 bases that match TRBD2. V lost 3 bases and J lost 0; bases outside the gene matches: 2. Germline CDR1 reads SGDLS; CDR2 reads YYNGEE. This CDR3 region has 15 residues. The CDR3 DNA follows: TGTGCCAGCAGCGGAGCGGGGGACTCCTACAATGAGCAGTTCTTC. Translated: CASSGAGDSYNEQFF.

This rearrangement joins TRBV7-8 to TRBJ1-3; 8 bases line up with TRBD1. CDR3 size: 16 residues. The ends lost 4 bases at V and 2 bases at J; junction bases unmatched: 7. Germline CDR1 SGHVS, CDR2 FQNEAQ. CDR3 sequence reads: CASSYSRGPAGNTIYF. The CDR3 region has the DNA TGTGCCAGCAGCTATTCCAGGGGGCCGGCTGGAAACACCATATATTTT.

The table lists this clone with a count of one. V gene TRBV6-5 combines with J gene TRBJ2-5; 7 bases map to TRBD1. CDR1 and CDR2 (germline): MNHEY, SVGAGI. The ends lost 4 bases at V and 4 bases at J; junction bases unmatched: 3. This CDR3 comprises 13 residues. CDR3 sequence (DNA): TGTGCCAGCAGTTTGCCAGGGGGAGAGACCCAGTACTTC. It encodes CASSLPGGETQYF.

The chain is built from TRBV7-2 and TRBJ2-7, with 9 nucleotides matching TRBD1. CDR1 is SGHTA and CDR2 is FQGNSA in the germline V gene. CDR3 length equals 14 residues. The V gene end was trimmed by 5 bases and the J gene end by 7 bases; junction bases not matched to a gene: 9. DNA for the CDR3: TGTGCCAGCAGCCCCGACAGGGGGACGTGGGAGCAGTACTTC. Amino acid sequence: CASSPDRGTWEQYF.

This clone came up a few times. The V gene is TRBV9, the J gene TRBJ2-1; 12 bases are shared with TRBD2. V shed 4 bases and J 7 bases; nucleotides not matched to a gene: 15. Germline V gene sequence: CDR1 SGDLS, CDR2 YYNGEE. The CDR3 totals 18 residues. The CDR3 sequence: CASSPRGLAGGPTNEQFF. CDR3 sequence (DNA): TGTGCCAGCAGCCCAAGGGGCCTAGCGGGAGGGCCGACAAATGAGCAGTTCTTC.

The chain carries TRBV7-3 and TRBJ2-2; no clear D. The CDR3 loop spans 13 amino acids. V dropped 2 bases and J dropped 5 bases, with 6 bases sitting between them. Germline CDR1 is SGHTA and CDR2 is FQGTGA. CDR3 DNA sequence: TGTGCCAGCAGCTTATCAGAAACCGGGGAGCTGTTTTTT. It yields the protein CASSLSETGELFF.

This clone turned up a few times. The chain employs TRBV5-8 and TRBJ2-2; no clear D gene. Germline V gene sequence: CDR1 SGHTS, CDR2 YDEGEE. The ends were cut back, 0 bases at V and 4 bases at J, with 7 bases in the middle. The CDR3 has 14 amino acids. CDR3 loop: CASSLGQVTGELFF. The CDR3 DNA sequence: TGTGCCAGCAGCTTGGGCCAGGTCACCGGGGAGCTGTTTTTT.

V is TRBV7-9 and J is TRBJ1-3; D gene unclear. The CDR3 extends over 15 amino acids. The V end was cut by 3 bases, the J end by 4 bases, with 13 bases between. CDR1 SEHNR and CDR2 FQNEAQ come from the germline V gene (reference sequence). CDR3 amino acids: CASSFRSGSGNTIYF. The DNA of the CDR3 is TGTGCCAGCAGCTTTAGATCCGGGTCGGGAAACACCATATATTTT.

This chain uses TRBV6-5 with TRBJ2-7, with 9 bases fitting TRBD1. This CDR3 is built from 13 residues. The ends lost 8 bases at V and 2 bases at J; junction bases unmatched: 4. Germline V CDR1 and CDR2: MNHEY, SVGAGI. Here the CDR3 reads CASDRGSPYEQYF. The DNA for the CDR3 is TGTGCCAGCGACAGGGGGTCACCCTACGAGCAGTACTTC.

In its sample, this clone was seen a few times. The gene calls are TRBV5-1 and TRBJ2-2; TRBD2 matches 9 bases. The J segment lost 7 bases and the V segment lost 4 bases, leaving 14 bases of the junction unmatched. Germline V gene data show CDR1 as SGHRS and CDR2 as YFSETQ. This CDR3 comprises 17 residues. DNA of the CDR3: TGCGCCAGCAGCCGCGAAGGCGGGGGGGCCGTTATCGGGGAGCTGTTTTTT. As protein: CASSREGGGAVIGELFF.

The chain is built from TRBV4-3 and TRBJ2-2, with D tentatively TRBD2 (5 bases). This CDR3 is 16 amino acids long. V lost 1 base, J lost 4 bases, and 13 bases lay in between. Germline V lookup: CDR1 LGHNA, CDR2 YSLEER. The CDR3 DNA follows: TGCGCCAGCAGCCAAGTTTATGGAGGTGTCACCGGGGAGCTGTTTTTT. The encoded protein is CASSQVYGGVTGELFF.

This chain links TRBV7-2 with TRBJ1-2, with D perhaps TRBD1 (6 bases). Germline V lookup: CDR1 SGHTA, CDR2 FQGNSA. The V gene lost 5 bases and the J gene lost 5 bases, with 24 bases spanning the gap. CDR3 size: 17 residues. As DNA, the CDR3 is TGTGCCAGCAGCCCTAACATTCCACAGGGCCATCTTTATGGCTACACCTTC. The encoded protein is CASSPNIPQGHLYGYTF.